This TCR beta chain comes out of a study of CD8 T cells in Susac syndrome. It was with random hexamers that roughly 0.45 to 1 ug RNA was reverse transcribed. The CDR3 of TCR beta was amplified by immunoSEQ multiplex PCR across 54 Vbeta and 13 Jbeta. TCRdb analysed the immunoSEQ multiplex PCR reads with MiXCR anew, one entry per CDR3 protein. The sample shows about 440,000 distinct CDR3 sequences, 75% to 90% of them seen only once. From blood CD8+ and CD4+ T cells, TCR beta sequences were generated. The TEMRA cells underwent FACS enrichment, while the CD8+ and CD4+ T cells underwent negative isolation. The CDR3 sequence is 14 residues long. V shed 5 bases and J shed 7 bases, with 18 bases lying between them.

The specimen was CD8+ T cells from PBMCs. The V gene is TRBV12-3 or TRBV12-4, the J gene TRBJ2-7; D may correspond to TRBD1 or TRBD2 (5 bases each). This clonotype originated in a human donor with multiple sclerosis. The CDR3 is CASSPGWGTGEQYF. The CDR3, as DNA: TGTGCCAGCAGTCCTGGGTGGGGGACGGGAGAGCAGTACTTC.